This T cell receptor beta chain is from a study of blood T cell repertoires in COVID-19. About the study: Both acute and convalescent COVID-19 samples were obtained from the United States, Italy and Spain. PBMCs, B-cell-depleted T cells, or T cells provided the cDNA or gDNA that made up the material.

Patients from Seattle were sampled longitudinally, starting during active infection. Original methodology: Amplification with reference gene primers provided the estimates of nucleated cell counts. Measured with immunoSEQ multiplex PCR; TCRdb has only the in-frame clones, and not every one. The V and J calls and clone size come from that table; D and trimming were worked out from the DNA. Of around 400,000 clones listed, about 89% are singletons. CDR3 size: 14 residues. Trimming stripped 3 bases from V and 8 bases from J, with 11 bases between. Per the germline V gene, CDR1 is LNHDA and CDR2 is SQIVND (reference sequence).

The receptor comes from a woman under 40 with COVID-19, enrolled during active disease. The chain employs TRBV19 and TRBJ1-6; D gene uncertain. The sample taken for sequencing was peripheral blood. As DNA, the CDR3 is TGTGCCAGTAGTATCAACGGGTTGGATTCACCCCTCCACTTT. Protein sequence: CASSINGLDSPLHF. The whole variable domain, filled in from reference TRBV19 and TRBJ1-6, reads DGGITQSPKYLFRKEGQNVTLSCEQNLNHDAMYWYRQDPGQGLRLIYYSQIVNDFQKGDIAEGYSVSREKKESFPLTVTSAQKNPTAFYLCASSINGLDSPLHFGNGTRLTVT.